This passage covers 17 T cell receptor beta chains from one sample sequenced in a study of PD-1 blockade in classical Hodgkin lymphoma. Assay used: immunoSEQ multiplex PCR; TCRdb lists only in-frame clones, some missing. Among 9,500 to 10,000 clones listed, about 68% were seen once. The time point was: cycle 4 day 1 (C4D1), after around six weeks of nivolumab. All trial patients relapsed after autologous stem cell transplantation. CD4+ T cells were purified from thawed PBMCs by magnetic negative selection. The input for sequencing was CD4+ T cells from blood, taken before the fourth cycle of nivolumab. The origin of the receptors is a human donor with classical Hodgkin lymphoma.

This clone occurred a few times. The chain is built from TRBV19 and TRBJ1-4; unclear D gene. Germline V gene sequence: CDR1 LNHDA, CDR2 SQIVND (reference sequence). Trimming pared 3 bases from V and 2 bases from J, leaving 7 bases between. The CDR3 has 14 residues. CDR3 amino acids: CASSMRRTNEKLFF. CDR3 nucleotides: TGTGCCAGTAGTATGCGCAGGACTAATGAAAAACTGTTTTTT.

This chain uses TRBV7-2 with TRBJ1-4; 7 nucleotides align to TRBD1. The ends lost 5 bases at V and 7 bases at J; junction bases unmatched: 7. The CDR3 length is 14 residues. Germline-derived CDR1 and CDR2 are SGHTA and FQGNSA. CDR3 in amino acids: CASSQRTGSEKLFF. The CDR3 nucleotides are TGTGCCAGCAGCCAGCGGACAGGTAGTGAAAAACTGTTTTTT.

This clone was counted between two and nine times. The chain recombines TRBV11-2 with TRBJ2-3, with TRBD1 identical over 7 bases. The CDR3 loop spans 15 amino acids. Germline CDR1 and CDR2: SGHAT and FQNNGV. The V and J ends lost 8 bases and 4 bases, in that order; junction bases with no gene match: 12. CDR3 protein: CASSPMTGRADTQYF. In nucleotides, the CDR3 is TGTGCCAGCTCCCCTATGACAGGGAGAGCAGATACGCAGTATTTT. Supplemented by reference TRBV11-2 and TRBJ2-3, the full variable domain reads EAGVAQSPRYKIIEKRQSVAFWCNPISGHATLYWYQQILGQGPKLLIQFQNNGVVDDSQLPKDRFSAERLKGVDSTLKIQPAKLEDSAVYLCASSPMTGRADTQYFGPGTRLTVL.

The CDR3 spells CASSPSEYNEQFF. Written as DNA, the CDR3 is TGTGCCAGCTCACCATCGGAGTACAATGAGCAGTTCTTC. V usage is TRBV18 and J usage is TRBJ2-1; D remains unclear. Germline CDR1 and CDR2: KGHSH and LQKENI. The CDR3 extends over 13 amino acids. The V end was cut by 2 bases, the J end by 4 bases, with 6 bases between. The full variable domain, with the rest looked up from reference TRBV18 and TRBJ2-1, is NAGVMQNPRHLVRRRGQEARLRCSPMKGHSHVYWYRQLPEEGLKFMVYLQKENIIDESGMPKERFSAEFPKEGPSILRIQQVVRGDSAAYFCASSPSEYNEQFFGPGTRLTVL.

The rearrangement uses TRBV7-2 and TRBJ2-1, with D tentatively TRBD1 or TRBD2 (6 bases each). Germline CDR1 SGHTA, CDR2 FQGNSA. This CDR3 has 14 residues. V dropped 4 bases and J dropped 6 bases, with 13 bases sitting between them. For the CDR3, the DNA is TGTGCCAGCAGCTACGGGGGCTCCCTCAATGAGCAGTTCTTC. Translating it yields CASSYGGSLNEQFF.

The chain couples TRBV28 to TRBJ1-4, with 8 bases aligning to TRBD1. The CDR3 has 15 residues. Germline V gives CDR1 MDHEN, CDR2 SYDVKM. V was pared by 5 bases and J by 4 bases, with 6 bases of the junction left unmatched. The CDR3 loop is CASSPGQAVNEKLFF. The CDR3 DNA reads as TGTGCCAGCAGTCCGGGACAGGCAGTTAATGAAAAACTGTTTTTT.

This clone was seen more than once but under ten times. This chain joins TRBV6-6 and TRBJ2-7; the match to TRBD1 covers 7 bases. V trimming: 4 bases; J trimming: 2 bases; junction bases outside the gene matches: 5. Germline CDR1 MNHNY, CDR2 SVGAGI (reference sequence). The CDR3 loop spans 14 amino acids. CDR3 in amino acids: CASSSTGSPYEQYV. The CDR3 DNA reads as TGTGCCAGCAGTTCGACAGGGAGTCCCTACGAGCAGTACGTC.

This chain connects TRBV9 to TRBJ2-7; D unclear. V lost 4 bases to trimming and J lost 3 bases, with 17 bases between them. Germline CDR1 and CDR2: SGDLS and YYNGEE. CDR3 length equals 15 residues. This chain's CDR3 is CASSQFDTRNYEQYF. DNA of the CDR3: TGTGCCAGCAGCCAATTTGACACAAGGAACTACGAGCAGTACTTC.

V is TRBV7-3 and J is TRBJ2-2, with 8 bases that match TRBD1. The length of the CDR3 is 14 residues. Trimming took 5 bases from V and 7 from J; bases not matched to a gene: 6. Germline-derived CDR1 and CDR2 are SGHTA and FQGTGA. CDR3 amino acids: CASSVGQGHGELFF. The CDR3 DNA follows: TGTGCCAGCAGCGTCGGACAGGGCCACGGGGAGCTGTTTTTT.

The chain couples TRBV19 to TRBJ1-5; TRBD1 might be the D (5 bases). Trimming pared 4 bases from V and 0 bases from J, leaving 7 bases between. Germline V gene data show CDR1 as LNHDA and CDR2 as SQIVND (reference sequence). This CDR3 is 14 amino acids long. CDR3 region: CASSTTGSNQPQHF. The CDR3 coding sequence is TGTGCCAGTAGTACCACAGGTAGCAATCAGCCCCAGCATTTT.

The chain is built from TRBV6-1 and TRBJ1-1, with unresolved D. Between the trimmed V and J ends, which lost 1 base and 3 bases, there was a span of 15 bases. The germline V gene has CDR1 MNHNS and CDR2 SASEGT. The CDR3 is 16 residues long. The CDR3: CASSEEQYKWDTEAFF. The CDR3 DNA reads TGTGCCAGCAGTGAAGAACAATACAAATGGGACACTGAAGCTTTCTTT.

The chain links TRBV6-1 to TRBJ1-5; D might be TRBD1 (6 bases). The CDR3 contains 13 residues. V was pared by 10 bases and J by 1 base, with 11 bases between. From germline, CDR1 is MNHNS and CDR2 SASEGT. The CDR3 DNA follows: TGTGCCACCGGGAGGGGGAGCAATCAGCCCCAGCATTTT. Amino acid sequence: CATGRGSNQPQHF.

This chain uses TRBV10-2 with TRBJ2-5; tentatively, D is TRBD2 (6 bases). The germline V and J ends were trimmed by 8 bases and 2 bases, with 12 bases remaining between them. CDR3 length equals 13 residues. Germline V gene lookup returns CDR1 WSHSY and CDR2 SAAADI. The CDR3 DNA follows: TGCGCCAGCGGCGGGGCAGGACAAGAGACCCAGTACTTC. Translation: CASGGAGQETQYF.

The J gene is TRBJ2-5, the V gene TRBV19; 11 positions agree with TRBD1. This CDR3 is 15 amino acids long. Germline loops: CDR1 LNHDA, CDR2 SQIVND (reference sequence). The V gene end was trimmed by 9 bases and the J gene end by 4 bases; junction bases not matched to a gene: 10. Here the CDR3 reads CASRRGQGVLETQYF. In DNA, the CDR3 is TGTGCCAGCCGGAGGGGACAGGGGGTTCTAGAGACCCAGTACTTC.

The chain employs TRBV9 and TRBJ2-5, with 9 nucleotides matching TRBD1. Germline lookup yields CDR1 SGDLS and CDR2 YYNGEE. This CDR3 has 15 residues. Germline trimming cut 4 bases from V and 4 bases from J; bases unmatched to any gene: 8. The CDR3: CASSPRQGGPETQYF. CDR3 DNA: TGTGCCAGCAGCCCACGACAGGGGGGGCCAGAGACCCAGTACTTC.

This clone was counted once. This CDR3 reads CASSAIAVNTEAFF. CDR3 nucleotides: TGTGCCAGCAGCGCCATAGCAGTGAACACTGAAGCTTTCTTT. The chain links TRBV9 to TRBJ1-1; no firm D call. Trimming removed 3 bases at V and 0 bases at J, with 9 bases between. CDR1 is SGDLS and CDR2 is YYNGEE in the germline V gene. The CDR3 has 14 residues.

The chain recombines TRBV7-9 with TRBJ2-3, with TRBD2 matching 11 bases. The germline V gene has CDR1 SEHNR and CDR2 FQNEAQ (reference sequence). Germline trimming cut 5 bases from V and 0 bases from J; bases unmatched to any gene: 4. This CDR3 is built from 16 residues. CDR3 protein: CASSPGLAASTDTQYF. DNA for the CDR3: TGTGCCAGCAGCCCGGGACTAGCGGCTAGCACAGATACGCAGTATTTT.